These 14 T cell receptor beta chains came from one sample sequenced in a study of shared clonotypes between healthy human individuals. Some clones are missing from TCRdb's copy, which holds only in-frame ones; the method was immunoSEQ multiplex PCR. In the table there are over a million clones, over 95% of which are singletons. Sequences were obtained from naive CD4+ T cells sorted from blood. Subset indicated: CD45RA+ positively selected. The receptors stem from a man in his thirties or forties in good health.

This clone occurred once. The V and J genes are TRBV29-1 and TRBJ2-3; unclear D gene. Trimming shortened V by 2 bases and J by 6 bases, and 12 bases separated the two germline ends. Looked up from germline, CDR1 is SQVTM and CDR2 is ANQGSEA. This CDR3 is built from 13 residues. CDR3 nucleotides: TGCAGCGTTGAAAGCCTTATGGCGGATACGCAGTATTTT. Protein product: CSVESLMADTQYF.

The chain joins TRBV7-3 to TRBJ2-1; D gene uncertain. The CDR3 spans 15 residues. The V gene lost 2 bases and the J gene lost 2 bases, with 10 bases spanning the gap. CDR1 is SGHTA and CDR2 is FQGTGA in the germline V gene. CDR3: CASSLGGPAYNEQFF. The CDR3 nucleotides read TGTGCCAGCAGCTTAGGCGGACCTGCCTACAATGAGCAGTTCTTC.

V and J are TRBV5-8 and TRBJ2-3; 9 bases are a match to TRBD1. V dropped 4 bases and J dropped 2; count of bases not matched to a gene: 5. This CDR3 has 15 amino acids. Germline CDR1 reads SGHTS; CDR2 reads YDEGEE. The CDR3 region is CASSRGQGDTDTQYF. For the CDR3, the DNA is TGTGCCAGCAGCCGGGGACAGGGTGACACAGATACGCAGTATTTT.

The chain couples TRBV5-8 to TRBJ2-1, with TRBD2 matching over 9 bases. CDR1 SGHTS and CDR2 YDEGEE come from the germline V gene. The CDR3 runs to 17 residues. The V segment lost 0 bases and the J segment 3 bases; nucleotides outside the gene matches: 7. CDR3 loop: CASSLVVAGEGYNEQFF. The CDR3 DNA reads as TGTGCCAGCAGCTTGGTGGTAGCGGGAGAGGGCTACAATGAGCAGTTCTTC.

This clone was detected once. J is TRBJ2-7 and V is TRBV11-2; 10 bases line up with TRBD2. Germline V lookup: CDR1 SGHAT, CDR2 FQNNGV. The CDR3 consists of 14 residues. Trimming took 6 bases from V and 4 from J; bases not matched to a gene: 6. The CDR3 protein is CASSPSGSGYEQYF. The CDR3 region has the DNA TGTGCCAGCAGTCCTAGCGGGAGTGGTTACGAGCAGTACTTC.

This chain connects TRBV29-1 to TRBJ2-7; perhaps TRBD2 as D (6 bases). The germline CDR1 and CDR2 sequences are SQVTM and ANQGSEA. The CDR3 is 15 amino acids. With 4 bases removed from V and 1 base from J, the gap between germline ends came to 17 bases. The DNA for the CDR3 is TGCAGCGTTGGCATTTCGGCGGGAACGTCCTACGAGCAGTACTTC. It codes for CSVGISAGTSYEQYF.

The chain links TRBV5-4 to TRBJ2-3; 11 nucleotides agree with TRBD2. J gave up 5 bases and V 5 bases, and 10 bases lay outside the gene matches. There are 16 residues in the CDR3. Germline assignment: CDR1 SGHNT and CDR2 YYREEE (reference sequence). The CDR3: CASSSQLAGVGDTQYF. The CDR3, as DNA: TGTGCCAGCAGTTCCCAACTAGCGGGAGTGGGAGATACGCAGTATTTT. The whole variable domain, filled in from reference TRBV5-4 and TRBJ2-3, reads ETGVTQSPTHLIKTRGQQVTLRCSSQSGHNTVSWYQQALGQGPQFIFQYYREEENGRGNFPPRFSGLQFPNYSSELNVNALELDDSALYLCASSSQLAGVGDTQYFGPGTRLTVL.

With respect to this clone: The identical CDR3 is also encoded by other nucleotide sequences in the sample. The gene calls are TRBV29-1 and TRBJ1-5; D might be TRBD1 (6 bases). The ends were cut back, 6 bases at V and 5 bases at J, with 8 bases in the middle. The CDR3 spans 11 residues. Per germline, CDR1 SQVTM and CDR2 ANQGSEA. The CDR3 reads CSVGGDQPQHF. The CDR3 region has the DNA TGCAGCGTCGGGGGCGATCAGCCCCAGCATTTT.

The chain is built from TRBV23-1 and TRBJ2-3; no reliable D call. TRBV23-1 is given ORF status, its function remaining uncertain. Trimming stripped 3 bases from V and 4 bases from J, with 5 bases between. The CDR3 covers 12 residues. The CDR3, as DNA: TGCGCCAGCAGTCATCGGTCAGATACGCAGTATTTT. Amino acid sequence: CASSHRSDTQYF.

V is TRBV6-5 and J is TRBJ2-2; maybe TRBD2 (5 bases). V gave up 7 bases and J gave up 0 bases, with 12 bases separating them. CDR1 MNHEY and CDR2 SVGAGI come from the germline V gene. This CDR3 has 15 residues. This chain's CDR3 is CASTRRATNTGELFF. CDR3 DNA sequence: TGTGCCAGCACGAGGCGGGCGACGAACACCGGGGAGCTGTTTTTT.

This sequence joins TRBV7-2 and TRBJ2-3, with D unresolved. Germline V gene sequence: CDR1 SGHTA, CDR2 FQGNSA. The CDR3 extends over 14 amino acids. V lost 4 bases to trimming and J lost 4 bases, with 12 bases between them. The CDR3 nucleotides are TGTGCCAGCAGCTCCCTCAAATCATCAGATACGCAGTATTTT. It yields the protein CASSSLKSSDTQYF.

The chain recombines TRBV9 with TRBJ2-1; tentative D call: TRBD2 (6 bases). Germline assignment: CDR1 SGDLS and CDR2 YYNGEE. CDR3 length: 15 amino acids. Trimming took off 3 bases at V and 6 bases at J, with 16 bases between the two ends. CDR3 coding DNA: TGTGCCAGCAGCGGGAGGGCCCAGGCCGCCAATGAGCAGTTCTTC. Translating it yields CASSGRAQAANEQFF.

Written as DNA, the CDR3 is TGTGCCAGTAGTACCCAGGGGGCTTGGAATCAGCCCCAGCATTTT. This codes for CASSTQGAWNQPQHF. This chain uses TRBV19 with TRBJ1-5; TRBD1 agrees at 8 bases. The V gene's germline CDR1 is LNHDA and CDR2 SQIVND (reference sequence). The length of the CDR3 is 15 residues. The V segment lost 4 bases and the J segment 4 bases; nucleotides outside the gene matches: 6.

In its sample, this clone was seen once. The V and J genes are TRBV27 and TRBJ1-4; 8 bases map to TRBD1. The CDR3 contains 14 residues. From germline, CDR1 is MNHEY and CDR2 SMNVEV (reference sequence). The junction had 5 bases not matched to a gene; V was cut back by 1 base and J by 10 bases. In nucleotides, the CDR3 is TGTGCCAGCAGTTTATTTCAGGGGGCGGGAAAACTGTTTTTT. It codes for CASSLFQGAGKLFF.